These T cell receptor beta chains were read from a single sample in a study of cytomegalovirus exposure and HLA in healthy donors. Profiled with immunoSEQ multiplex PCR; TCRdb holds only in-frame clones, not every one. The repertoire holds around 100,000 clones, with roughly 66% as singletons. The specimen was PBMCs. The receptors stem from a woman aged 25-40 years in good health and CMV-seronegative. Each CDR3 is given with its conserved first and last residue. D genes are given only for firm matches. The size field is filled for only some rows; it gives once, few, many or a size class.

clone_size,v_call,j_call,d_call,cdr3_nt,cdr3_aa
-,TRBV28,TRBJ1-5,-,TGTGCCAGCACCTGGACCGCCGGGACCCAGCATTTT,CASTWTAGTQHF
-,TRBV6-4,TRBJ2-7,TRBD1,TGTGCCAGCAGTGAATCGACAGGGCGAAGCGAGCAGTACTTC,CASSESTGRSEQYF
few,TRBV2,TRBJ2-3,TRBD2,TGTGCCAGCAGTGACCTAGCGGGAGTGGGCTTAGATACGCAGTATTTT,CASSDLAGVGLDTQYF
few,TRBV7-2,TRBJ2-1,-,TGTGCCAGCAGCCTGAGGGCGGAGGGATTTATGTTCCATGAGCAGTTCTTC,CASSLRAEGFMFHEQFF
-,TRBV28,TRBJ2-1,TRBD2,TGTGCCAGCAGTTTTCTAGCGGTATACAATGAGCAGTTCTTC,CASSFLAVYNEQFF
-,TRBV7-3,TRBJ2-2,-,TGTGCCAGCAGCTTAAGTGGAGTAGCCGGGGAGCTGTTTTTT,CASSLSGVAGELFF
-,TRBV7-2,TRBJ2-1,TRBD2,TGTGCCAGCAGCTTAAGGGGCGGGAGTCACAATGAGCAGTTCTTC,CASSLRGGSHNEQFF
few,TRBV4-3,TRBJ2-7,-,TGCGCCAGCAGCCAATCGGCCGGGTCGTACGAGCAGTACTTC,CASSQSAGSYEQYF
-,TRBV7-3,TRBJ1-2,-,TGTGCCAGCAGCTTATCGCACGGCGGATTAAACTATGGCTACACCTTC,CASSLSHGGLNYGYTF
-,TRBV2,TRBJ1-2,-,TGTGCCAGCAGTGACCCAGGGTCTGGCTACACCTTC,CASSDPGSGYTF
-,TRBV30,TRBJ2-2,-,TGTGCCTGGAGTGTGACTAGCACCGGGGAGCTGTTTTTT,CAWSVTSTGELFF
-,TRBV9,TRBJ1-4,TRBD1,TGTGCCAGCAGCGTAGCGACAGGGGAGAATGAAAAACTGTTTTTT,CASSVATGENEKLFF
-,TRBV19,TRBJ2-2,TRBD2,TGTGCCAGTAGTATTCTCCTAGCGGGAGTTTCCACCGGGGAGCTGTTTTTT,CASSILLAGVSTGELFF
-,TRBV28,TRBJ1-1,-,TGTGCCAGCAGGCGGGGCATCGGAATGAACACTGAAGCTTTCTTT,CASRRGIGMNTEAFF
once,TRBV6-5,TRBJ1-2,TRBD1,TGTGCCACTGCTACAGGGGGCGCAGCCCTTGATGGCTACACCTTC,CATATGGAALDGYTF